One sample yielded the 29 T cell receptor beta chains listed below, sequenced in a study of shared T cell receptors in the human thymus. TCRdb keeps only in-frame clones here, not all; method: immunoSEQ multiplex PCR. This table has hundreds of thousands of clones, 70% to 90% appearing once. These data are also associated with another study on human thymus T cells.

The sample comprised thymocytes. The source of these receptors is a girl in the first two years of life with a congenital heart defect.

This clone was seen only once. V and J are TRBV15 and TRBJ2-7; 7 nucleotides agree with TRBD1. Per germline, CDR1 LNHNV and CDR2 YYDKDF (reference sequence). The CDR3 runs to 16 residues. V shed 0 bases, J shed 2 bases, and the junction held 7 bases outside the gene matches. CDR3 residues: CATSRDRTGQTYEQYF. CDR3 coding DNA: TGTGCCACCAGCAGAGATCGAACGGGACAGACCTACGAGCAGTACTTC.

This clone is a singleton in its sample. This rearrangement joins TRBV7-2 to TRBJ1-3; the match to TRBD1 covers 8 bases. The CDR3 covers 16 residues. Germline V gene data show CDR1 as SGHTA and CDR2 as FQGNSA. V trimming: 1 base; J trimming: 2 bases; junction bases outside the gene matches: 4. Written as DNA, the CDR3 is TGTGCCAGCAGCTTAGGACCCAGGGGGCCTGGAAACACCATATATTTT. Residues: CASSLGPRGPGNTIYF.

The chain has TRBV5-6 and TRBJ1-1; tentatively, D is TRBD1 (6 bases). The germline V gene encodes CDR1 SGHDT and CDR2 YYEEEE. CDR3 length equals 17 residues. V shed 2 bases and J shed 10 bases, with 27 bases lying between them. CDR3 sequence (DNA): TGTGCCAGCAGCTTATCCCCAAAGACGACAGGTGACAGACCAGCTTTCTTT. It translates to CASSLSPKTTGDRPAFF.

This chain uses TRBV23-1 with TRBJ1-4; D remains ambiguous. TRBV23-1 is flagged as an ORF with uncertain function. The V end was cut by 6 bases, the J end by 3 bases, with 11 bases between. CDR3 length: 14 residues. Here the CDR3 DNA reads TGCGCCAGCAGGGAGGCAGCGCCTAATGAAAAACTGTTTTTT. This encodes CASREAAPNEKLFF.

The CDR3 DNA is TGTGCCAGCAGCTTAAGCTTCGGTCAGGGGGAAAGGTTTCCGAATGGCTACACCTTC. Encoded protein: CASSLSFGQGERFPNGYTF. V and J are TRBV7-2 and TRBJ1-2, with 7 positions matching TRBD1. The CDR3 sequence is 19 residues long. Germline loops: CDR1 SGHTA, CDR2 FQGNSA. J lost 6 bases, V lost 2 bases, and 21 bases had no gene match. The full variable domain, in which reference TRBV7-2 and TRBJ1-2 provide the parts outside the CDR3, is GAGVSQSPSNKVTEKGKDVELRCDPISGHTALYWYRQSLGQGLEFLIYFQGNSAPDKSGLPSDRFSAERTGGSVSTLTIQRTQQEDSAVYLCASSLSFGQGERFPNGYTFGSGTRLTVV.

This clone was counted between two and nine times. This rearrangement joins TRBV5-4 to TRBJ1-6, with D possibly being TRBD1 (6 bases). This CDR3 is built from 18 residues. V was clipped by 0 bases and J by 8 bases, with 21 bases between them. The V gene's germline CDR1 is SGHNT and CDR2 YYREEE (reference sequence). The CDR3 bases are TGTGCCAGCAGCTTGGTGGGGGCAATTGGAGAGGATCATTCACCCCTCCACTTT. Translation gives CASSLVGAIGEDHSPLHF.

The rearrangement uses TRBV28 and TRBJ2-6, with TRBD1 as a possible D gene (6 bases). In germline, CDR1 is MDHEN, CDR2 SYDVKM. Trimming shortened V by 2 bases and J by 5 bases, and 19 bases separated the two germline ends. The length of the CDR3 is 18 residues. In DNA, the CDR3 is TGTGCCAGCAGTTTAGGGACACCAATGCTCTGGAGGGCCAACGTCCTGACTTTC. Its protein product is CASSLGTPMLWRANVLTF.

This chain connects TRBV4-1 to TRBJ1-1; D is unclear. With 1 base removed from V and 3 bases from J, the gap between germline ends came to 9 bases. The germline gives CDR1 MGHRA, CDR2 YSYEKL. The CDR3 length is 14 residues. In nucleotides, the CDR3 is TGCGCCAGCAGCCAAGGGAGGGAGGACACTGAAGCTTTCTTT. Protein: CASSQGREDTEAFF.

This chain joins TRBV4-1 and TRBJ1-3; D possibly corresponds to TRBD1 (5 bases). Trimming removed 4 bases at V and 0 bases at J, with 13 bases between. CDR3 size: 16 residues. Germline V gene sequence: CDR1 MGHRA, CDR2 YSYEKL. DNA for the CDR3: TGCGCCAGCAGCCCTAGGGGCGGATCCTCTGGAAACACCATATATTTT. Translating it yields CASSPRGGSSGNTIYF.

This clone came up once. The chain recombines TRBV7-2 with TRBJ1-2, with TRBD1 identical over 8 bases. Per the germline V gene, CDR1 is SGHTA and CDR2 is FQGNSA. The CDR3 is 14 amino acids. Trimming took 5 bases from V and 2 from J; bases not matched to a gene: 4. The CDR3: CASSQTGVNYGYTF. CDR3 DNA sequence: TGTGCCAGCAGCCAGACAGGGGTCAACTATGGCTACACCTTC.

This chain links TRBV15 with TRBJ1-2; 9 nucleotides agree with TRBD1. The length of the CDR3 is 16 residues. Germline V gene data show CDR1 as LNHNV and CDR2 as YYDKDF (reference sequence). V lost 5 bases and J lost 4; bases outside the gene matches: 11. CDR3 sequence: CATSPGQGRLGYGYTF. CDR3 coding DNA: TGTGCCACCAGCCCGGGACAGGGCCGCTTAGGCTATGGCTACACCTTC.

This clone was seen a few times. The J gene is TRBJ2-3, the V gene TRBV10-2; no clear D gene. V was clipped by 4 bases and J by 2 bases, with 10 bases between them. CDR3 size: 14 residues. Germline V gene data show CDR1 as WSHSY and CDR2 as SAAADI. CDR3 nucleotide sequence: TGCGCCAGCAGTGTGTGGCAGGACACAGATACGCAGTATTTT. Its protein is CASSVWQDTDTQYF.

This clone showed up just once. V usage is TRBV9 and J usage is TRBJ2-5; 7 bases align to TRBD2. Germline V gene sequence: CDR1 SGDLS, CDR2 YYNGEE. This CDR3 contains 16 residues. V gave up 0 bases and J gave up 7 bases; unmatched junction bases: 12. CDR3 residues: CASSVEAGGGRGTQYF. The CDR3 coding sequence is TGTGCCAGCAGCGTAGAGGCCGGGGGTGGGAGGGGGACCCAGTACTTC.

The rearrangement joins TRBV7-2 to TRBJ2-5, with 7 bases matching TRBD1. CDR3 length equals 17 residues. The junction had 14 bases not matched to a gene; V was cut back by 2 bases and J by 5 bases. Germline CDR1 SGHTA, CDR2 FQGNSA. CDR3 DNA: TGTGCCAGCAGCTTACTTAGCTTCGACAGGGCGGTGGAGACCCAGTACTTC. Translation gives CASSLLSFDRAVETQYF. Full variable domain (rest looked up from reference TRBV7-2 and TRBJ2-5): GAGVSQSPSNKVTEKGKDVELRCDPISGHTALYWYRQSLGQGLEFLIYFQGNSAPDKSGLPSDRFSAERTGGSVSTLTIQRTQQEDSAVYLCASSLLSFDRAVETQYFGPGTRLLVL.

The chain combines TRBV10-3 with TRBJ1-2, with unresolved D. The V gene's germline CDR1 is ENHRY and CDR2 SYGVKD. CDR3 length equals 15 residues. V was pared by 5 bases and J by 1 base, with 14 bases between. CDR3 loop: CAISQPLPFNYGYTF. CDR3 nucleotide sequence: TGTGCCATCAGTCAGCCACTACCCTTTAACTATGGCTACACCTTC.

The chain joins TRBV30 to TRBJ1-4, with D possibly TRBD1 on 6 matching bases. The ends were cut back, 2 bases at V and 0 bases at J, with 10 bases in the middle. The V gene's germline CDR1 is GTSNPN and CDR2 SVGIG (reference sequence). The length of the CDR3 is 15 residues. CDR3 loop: CAWSRQDATNEKLFF. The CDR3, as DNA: TGTGCCTGGAGTCGACAGGATGCAACTAATGAAAAACTGTTTTTT.

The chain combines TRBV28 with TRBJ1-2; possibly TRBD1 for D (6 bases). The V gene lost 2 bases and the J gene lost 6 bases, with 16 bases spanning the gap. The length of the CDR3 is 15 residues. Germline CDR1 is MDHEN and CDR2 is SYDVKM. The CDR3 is CASSLADTGRNGYTF. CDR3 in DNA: TGTGCCAGCAGTTTAGCTGATACAGGGCGAAATGGCTACACCTTC.

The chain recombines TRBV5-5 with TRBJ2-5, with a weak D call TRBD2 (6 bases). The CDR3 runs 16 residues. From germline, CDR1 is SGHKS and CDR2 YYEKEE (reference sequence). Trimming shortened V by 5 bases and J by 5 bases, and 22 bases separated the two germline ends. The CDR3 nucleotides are TGTGCCAGCAGGTGGTGGGCGGGACGGGCCGGGGAGACCCAGTACTTC. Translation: CASRWWAGRAGETQYF. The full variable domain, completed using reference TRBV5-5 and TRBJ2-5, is DAGVTQSPTHLIKTRGQQVTLRCSPISGHKSVSWYQQVLGQGPQFIFQYYEKEERGRGNFPDRFSARQFPNYSSELNVNALLLGDSALYLCASRWWAGRAGETQYFGPGTRLLVL.

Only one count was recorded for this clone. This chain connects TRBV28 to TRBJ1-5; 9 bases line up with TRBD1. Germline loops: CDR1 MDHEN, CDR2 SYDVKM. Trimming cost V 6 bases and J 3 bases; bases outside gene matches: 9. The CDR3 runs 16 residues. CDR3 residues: CASRIRTGAFNQPQHF. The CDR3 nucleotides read TGTGCCAGCAGGATCAGGACAGGGGCTTTCAATCAGCCCCAGCATTTT.

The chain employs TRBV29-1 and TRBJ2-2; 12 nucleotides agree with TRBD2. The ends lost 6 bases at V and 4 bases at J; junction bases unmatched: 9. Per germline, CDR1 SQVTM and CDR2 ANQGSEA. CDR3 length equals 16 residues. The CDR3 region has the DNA TGCAGCGTAGCTGGACTAGCGGGGACGATCACCGGGGAGCTGTTTTTT. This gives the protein CSVAGLAGTITGELFF.

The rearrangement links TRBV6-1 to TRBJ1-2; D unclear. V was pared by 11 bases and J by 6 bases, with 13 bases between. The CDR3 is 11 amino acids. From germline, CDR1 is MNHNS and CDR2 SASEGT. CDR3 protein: CAVSKGDGYTF. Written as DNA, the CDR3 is TGTGCCGTCTCCAAGGGAGATGGCTACACCTTC.

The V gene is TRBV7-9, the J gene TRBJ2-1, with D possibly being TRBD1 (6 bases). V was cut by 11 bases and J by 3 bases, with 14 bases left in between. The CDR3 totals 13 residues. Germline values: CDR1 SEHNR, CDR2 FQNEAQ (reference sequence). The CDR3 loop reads CAGISGDYNEQFF. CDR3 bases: TGTGCCGGAATCTCAGGGGACTACAATGAGCAGTTCTTC.

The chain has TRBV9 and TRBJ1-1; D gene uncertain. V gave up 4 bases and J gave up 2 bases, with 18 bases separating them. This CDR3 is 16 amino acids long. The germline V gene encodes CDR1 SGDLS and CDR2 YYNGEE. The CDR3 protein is CASSLLTTEPNTEAFF. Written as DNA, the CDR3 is TGTGCCAGCAGCTTACTGACTACAGAGCCTAACACTGAAGCTTTCTTT.

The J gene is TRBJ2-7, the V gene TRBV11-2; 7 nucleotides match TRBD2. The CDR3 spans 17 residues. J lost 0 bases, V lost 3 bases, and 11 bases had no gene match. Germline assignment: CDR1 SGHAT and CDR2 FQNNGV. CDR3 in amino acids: CASSFPRGSGYSYEQYF. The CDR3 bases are TGTGCCAGCAGCTTCCCCCGTGGTAGCGGGTACTCCTACGAGCAGTACTTC.

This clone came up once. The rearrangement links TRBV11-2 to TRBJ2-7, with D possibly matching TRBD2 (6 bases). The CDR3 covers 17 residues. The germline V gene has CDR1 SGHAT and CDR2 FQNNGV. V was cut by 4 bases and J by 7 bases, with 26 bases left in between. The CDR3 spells CASSSRWSGTGGMEQYF. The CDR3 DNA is TGTGCCAGCAGCTCAAGGTGGTCCGGGACTGGTGGCATGGAGCAGTACTTC.

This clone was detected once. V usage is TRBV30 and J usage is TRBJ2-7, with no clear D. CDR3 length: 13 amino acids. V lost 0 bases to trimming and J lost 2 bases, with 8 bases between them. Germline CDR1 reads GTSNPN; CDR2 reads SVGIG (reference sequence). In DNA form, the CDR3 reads TGTGCCTGGAGTGTGCGCCCGACCTACGAGCAGTACTTC. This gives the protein CAWSVRPTYEQYF.

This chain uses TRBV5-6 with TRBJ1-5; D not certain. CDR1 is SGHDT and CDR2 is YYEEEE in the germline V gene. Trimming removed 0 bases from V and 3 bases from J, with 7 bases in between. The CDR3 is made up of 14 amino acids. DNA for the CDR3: TGTGCCAGCAGCTTGGCCAATTCCAATCAGCCCCAGCATTTT. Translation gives CASSLANSNQPQHF. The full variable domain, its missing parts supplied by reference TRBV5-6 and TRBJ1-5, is DAGVTQSPTHLIKTRGQQVTLRCSPKSGHDTVSWYQQALGQGPQFIFQYYEEEERQRGNFPDRFSGHQFPNYSSELNVNALLLGDSALYLCASSLANSNQPQHFGDGTRLSIL.

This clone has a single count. The CDR3 DNA follows: TGTGCCAGCAGCGTAGGGGCCCGGGGCCTGTGCAGGGGCTGCACAGATACGCAGTATTTT. Translation gives CASSVGARGLCRGCTDTQYF. This chain connects TRBV9 to TRBJ2-3; D may be TRBD1 (6 bases). Germline assignment: CDR1 SGDLS and CDR2 YYNGEE. Trimming shortened V by 0 bases and J by 1 base, and 24 bases separated the two germline ends. The CDR3 contains 20 residues.

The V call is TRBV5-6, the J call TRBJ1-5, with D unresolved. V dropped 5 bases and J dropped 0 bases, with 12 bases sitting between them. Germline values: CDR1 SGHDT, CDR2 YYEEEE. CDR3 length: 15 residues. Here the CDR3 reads CASSYSSLSNQPQHF. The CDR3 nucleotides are TGTGCCAGCAGTTACAGCTCCCTTAGCAATCAGCCCCAGCATTTT.